The T cell receptor beta chain under discussion was sequenced for a study of cytomegalovirus exposure and HLA in healthy donors (dated by TCRdb to about 2017). Describing the broader study: An earlier analysis of several hundred of the donors reported 250 to 300 Gb of sequence data and around 120 million unique TCR beta sequences from some 180 million T cells. Approximately 310 gigabases of sequencing data and roughly 90 million unique TCR sequences were included in an early release covering over 600 HLA-typed donors. Of the 350 to 450 genotyped donors, about 84% fell in the genetic ancestry cluster associated with self-reported Caucasian donors. The study aimed to test whether signatures of past pathogen exposure could be identified by cataloging public T cell receptors. The study used immunosequencing to profile the T cell repertoires of hundreds of subjects and linked those repertoires to cytomegalovirus serostatus. In addition to the first cohort of roughly 670 subjects, a separate validation cohort of approximately 120 different subjects was used. To predict cytomegalovirus infection status, the study brought together high-throughput TCR immunosequencing, statistical association of individual TCRs with disease status, and machine learning. To study patterns of TCR occurrence, a later analysis re-analyzed previously published TCR beta repertoires from around 670 donors and added high-resolution HLA genotyping. Rather than using new phenotypic data, the later analysis identified candidate immune exposures from TCR beta sequences and from how often those sequences occurred across donors. To decide whether each TCR beta V gene segment behaved as functional or pseudogenic, an earlier analysis of approximately 620 of the donors relied on high-throughput TCR beta sequencing. Alongside the repertoire data, information on donor age, sex, ethnicity and CMV serostatus was compiled. In a later genetic analysis, genome-wide SNP genotypes for about 65% of the roughly 670 donors were used, and that subset was treated as a discovery cohort. Every repertoire in the discovery cohort had been generated on one and the same sequencing platform. Class I and class II HLA loci were covered by the typing at four-digit resolution. Typing coverage differed by locus: A, B, C, DRB1 and DQB1 were typed in about 620-640 donors, DQA1 in roughly 510, DPA1 in roughly 590, and DPB1 in 472. Because of strong linkage in the cohort, 4 to 6 DR-DQ haplotypes were treated as single units for association and clustering. On average, roughly 250,000 unique TCR beta nucleotide sequences were sequenced per donor among about 400 genotyped donors of the cohort, with around 19% of those sequences being non-productive. What the study reported, not specific to this receptor: A few of the identified cytomegalovirus-associated TCR beta chains were confirmed in vitro to be specific for cytomegalovirus antigens. At a false discovery rate of 0.05, a later analysis linked some 17,000 TCR beta sequences to specific HLA alleles. A further reported finding was that TCR beta sequences accurately predicted the HLA-A and HLA-B alleles for most subjects in the first cohort. In a later analysis, the rate of TCR association differed among HLA loci, with DRB1 alleles having the most associated TCRs and HLA-C alleles having the fewest. About 15 rarely observed V segments, including chromosome 9 orphons, were excluded from the earlier analysis of several hundred of the donors because counts were too low. In an earlier analysis of approximately 590 of the donors, most TCR beta V segments appeared in productive rearrangements about 87% or about 30% of the time, broadly matching IMGT annotations. Linkage disequilibrium might explain the correlated functional status among segregating V segments, but an unknown experimental factor could not be excluded. According to a later genetic analysis, donors in an Asian-associated ancestry cluster had fewer N-insertions in productive TCRs than the roughly 670-donor mean. HLA typing was unavailable for some donors at each locus, so association tests used only the typed subset. In a later analysis, most CMV-associated TCR beta chains were found to appear HLA-restricted, with HLA associations seemingly driven largely by CMV exposure. Some IMGT-functional V segments, including TRBV6-2 and TRBV6-3, could not be told apart with the 87-base-pair reads, so those segments were excluded. Strong co-occurrence of HLA alleles, especially DR and DQ, made assigning TCR associations to individual alleles difficult. The classifier was reported to diagnose cytomegalovirus status with high specificity and sensitivity in both the original and validation cohorts. The only immune exposure information available for the cohort was CMV serostatus. A later genetic analysis associated a missense DCLRE1C variant with V-gene and J-gene trimming of TCR beta chains, and an independent cohort replicated the association. Sequencing depth was assumed to be roughly uniform across donors in the presence/absence analyses, though that assumption may not hold. Several of the top co-occurrence clusters appeared to be linked to parvovirus B19, influenza, CMV and Epstein-Barr virus, according to a later analysis. Most TCR sequences were seen in very few donors, while some public TCRs were found in many individuals. A group of highly shared sequence variants was considered likely to be a technical artifact of the sequencing pipeline. In a later analysis, HLA-associated TCR beta chains showed more clonal expansion and lower generation probabilities than non-associated chains that were equally common. In this cohort, only TCR beta chains were sequenced, and detectable features were limited by the absence of alpha or paired-chain data. It was suggested by the authors that the approach could potentially be generalized to other disease states and immunological phenotypes. A total of 164 TCR beta chains were listed by the study as associated with cytomegalovirus.

According to the germline V gene, CDR1 reads SGHTA and CDR2 reads FQGNSA. V is pruned by 1 base and J by 10 bases, leaving 6 bases of the junction without a gene match. There are 13 amino acids in the CDR3, from cysteine to phenylalanine inclusive. Solely the CDR3 DNA is kept, with 39 bases framed from the first base. Only a few counts were recorded for this clone. The antigen this receptor binds is unknown. It has no much larger one-base neighbor in the sample; base qualities were not kept. The cohort comprised hundreds of healthy bone marrow donors. All cohort members were sampled while nominally healthy, although unrecorded immune exposures were likely present. The donor was CMV seronegative and was included in the group of a few hundred seronegative cohort members. A peripheral blood sample was provided by each donor, and peripheral blood mononuclear cells were used for TCR beta sequencing. Genomic DNA was extracted from the blood cell samples with the Qiagen DNeasy Blood Extraction Kit.

Library preparation employed the immunoSEQ multiplex PCR assay. A mixture of 60 forward primers for TCR Vbeta segments and 13 reverse primers for TCR Jbeta segments was used in the multiplex PCR. A multiplex PCR assay on genomic DNA amplified the CDR3 region of rearranged TCR beta genes. The Illumina HiSeq System was used to sequence the amplified TCR beta libraries as 87-base-pair reads. The authors processed their data as follows. In a later analysis, some 80 million unique TCR beta chains were counted across the approximately 640 repertoires, and some 10 million of these chains were shared by at least two donors. Raw reads were error-corrected and collapsed into unique sequences with a nearest-neighbor algorithm that merged closely related sequences to remove PCR and sequencing errors. To assign V, D and J gene segments, CDR3 sequences were aligned to IMGT reference sequences. For a sequence to be retained, a match of at least six nucleotides was required to both a V gene segment and a J gene segment. Rearrangements were classified as productive when the CDR3 lacked stop codons and remained in frame with V and J, and all other rearrangements were classified as non-productive. Following IMGT convention, CDR3 was defined as the stretch from the second conserved V-encoded cysteine to the conserved J-encoded phenylalanine. In an earlier analysis of some 550 of the donors, sequences lacking an unambiguous match to a single V gene segment were excluded. An earlier analysis of 550 to 650 of the donors classified V segments as functional when productive rearrangements were above 56.7% and as segregating when the standard deviation between donors was above 5%. To diagnose cytomegalovirus status from the catalog of TCR beta chain sequences, a statistical classification framework was built. V and J gene assignment, in a later analysis, came from comparing TCR nucleotide sequences with IMGT/GENE-DB human TR gene sequences. In a later analysis, CDR3 sequences and most-parsimonious VDJ recombination scenarios were assigned using the TCRdist pipeline. A later analysis defined each TCR beta chain by its CDR3 amino acid sequence plus V-gene family, and excluded reads lacking a unique V-gene family. A later analysis removed 592 highly shared, low-generation-probability nucleotide sequences to deal with suspected cross-contamination and a sequencing artifact. In a later analysis, a clonal expansion index was calculated for each public chain from normalized within-repertoire ranks of inferred template counts. A later analysis computed generation probabilities with a VDJ recombination model fitted to out-of-frame rearrangements, and checked the results against IGoR. In a later analysis, TCR-TCR, TCR-HLA and TCR-CMV co-occurrence was scored with hypergeometric tests, and a repertoire-size bias correction was applied to TCR pairs. In a later analysis, false discovery rates were estimated by permuting HLA or CMV assignments 20 times. A later analysis grouped co-occurring TCRs with DBSCAN, adding TCRdist sequence similarity when clustering within HLA-allele-positive subsets. Repertoires with fewer than 30,000 or more than 120,000 public chains, plus five repertoires with anomalous nucleotide sharing, were excluded from co-occurrence clustering. This immuneACCESS table, as held by TCRdb, lists in-frame sequences with V and J called but not all clones. Of the missing ones, under half trace to an unresolved V gene in checked studies; the others have no known cause. Clone size and the V and J calls come from that table; the DNA yielded D and trimming. In this sample the table shows 140,000 to 150,000 clones, roughly 75% of which occur a single time. The top ten clonotypes cover roughly 2.9% of the sample.

The TCR comes from a female donor in good health and CMV-seronegative. The rearrangement joined TRBV7-2 to TRBJ1-1, with TRBD1 identical over 7 junction bases. Sequencing was performed on PBMCs. The CDR3 protein is CASSLGQGRVAFF. Read as DNA, the sequence is TGTGCCAGCAGCTTAGGACAGGGACGCGTAGCTTTCTTT.